This T cell receptor (beta chain) was sequenced for a study of T cells in Graves' hyperthyroidism and ophthalmopathy. As regards this clonotype: It may be a read error: a sequence one base away is much more abundant.

Based on clinical symptoms, serum thyroxine and TRAb, thyroid ultrasound and orbital computed tomography, diagnoses were reached. Using RNA transcripts as the source, TCR beta CDR3 regions were amplified. The TCR CDR3 was amplified in a first-round RT-PCR using the HTBI primer set. One entry per CDR3 protein results from TCRdb running MiXCR on the multiplex PCR reads. Of 500,000 to 750,000 distinct CDR3 sequences in the sample, under 60% were seen once. Sequencing was done on a sample of peripheral blood or thyroid tissue (not recorded which). This TCR was sampled from a young woman with Graves' hyperthyroidism.

DNA for the CDR3: TGTACCAGCAGCTTGTCGCCTACCGGGGAGCTGTTTTTT. It encodes CTSSLSPTGELFF. The chain is built from TRBV5-4 and TRBJ2-2; D not certain. CDR1 is SGHNT and CDR2 is YYREEE in the germline V gene (reference sequence). The CDR3 consists of 13 residues. Using reference TRBV5-4 and TRBJ2-2 for the parts outside the CDR3, the full variable domain is ETGVTQSPTHLIKTRGQQVTLRCSSQSGHNTVSWYQQALGQGPQFIFQYYREEENGRGNFPPRFSGLQFPNYSSELNVNALELDDSALYLCTSSLSPTGELFFGEGSRLTVL.